This T cell receptor beta chain was sequenced for a study of cytomegalovirus exposure and HLA in healthy donors. From germline, CDR1 is SGHNT and CDR2 YYREEE (reference sequence). The V segment lost 6 bases and the J segment 5 bases; nucleotides outside the gene matches: 10. The CDR3 is 15 residues long. Use of 60 Vbeta and 13 Jbeta primers characterized the PCR. TCRdb's table, derived via immunoSEQ multiplex PCR, lists solely in-frame clones and lacks some. The repertoire consists of around 190,000 clones, with over 75% occurring once and the leading ten covering nearly 3%. The genes are TRBV5-4 and TRBJ2-2; 7 bases map to TRBD2. The sequencing input was PBMCs. The receptor's source is a woman in her twenties or thirties in good health and CMV-seronegative. This chain's CDR3 is CASTRKASGTGELFF. In nucleotides, the CDR3 is TGTGCCAGCACCCGGAAGGCTAGCGGAACCGGGGAGCTGTTTTTT.